This TCR beta chain derives from a study of blood T cell repertoires in COVID-19. Overall study context: PBMCs, B-cell-depleted T cells, or T cells were the source of the cDNA or gDNA that made up the material.

This CDR3 region has 13 residues. The V gene end was trimmed by 4 bases and the J gene end by 5 bases; junction bases not matched to a gene: 4. The germline gives CDR1 SGDLS, CDR2 YYNGEE. The data were produced by immunoSEQ multiplex PCR, yet TCRdb's version contains in-frame clones alone and is incomplete. The data contain about 200,000 clones, roughly 90% of them seen just once; the ten biggest clones take up around 8.9%. Enrolled through a virtual design, the participants were between roughly 18 and 90 years of age and came from under 25 US areas. Grouping used clinical history reported by participants in a survey and questionnaire. Before being deemed recovered, Cohort 3 donors had two negative PCRs, clearance, or symptom resolution.

This receptor was obtained from a woman aged 18-29 years who had recovered from COVID-19. The chain combines TRBV9 with TRBJ2-5; 8 bases are shared with TRBD1. The specimen sequenced was PBMCs or T cells enriched from blood (not recorded which). As DNA, the CDR3 is TGTGCCAGCAGCTCAGGGGGCCGGGAGACCCAGTACTTC. Amino acids: CASSSGGRETQYF.